These T cell receptor beta chains were read from a single sample in a study of cytomegalovirus exposure and HLA in healthy donors. TCRdb keeps only in-frame clones here, not all; method: immunoSEQ multiplex PCR. The sample records 150,000 to 250,000 clones, around 80% being singletons. Source material: PBMCs. These receptor sequences come from a woman in her 30s in good health and CMV-seropositive. Both conserved end residues are part of each CDR3. Fields, in order: clone size, V gene, D gene, J gene, CDR3 length, CDR3 protein, CDR3 DNA. D genes are given only for firm matches. Clone size appears in some rows only: once, few, many, or a class for an expanded clone.

-,TRBV4-2,-,TRBJ2-2,15,CASSQERLNTGELFF,TGTGCCAGCAGCCAAGAGCGGCTAAACACCGGGGAGCTGTTTTTT
few,TRBV7-9,-,TRBJ2-2,15,CASKFGTSNTGELFF,TGTGCCAGCAAATTCGGGACATCGAACACCGGGGAGCTGTTTTTT
-,TRBV9,TRBD1,TRBJ2-7,17,CATRGAGQGISDPEQYF,TGTGCCACAAGGGGGGCGGGACAGGGCATTTCCGATCCCGAGCAGTACTTC
-,TRBV6-6,TRBD1,TRBJ1-3,11,CASSLRDSAYF,TGTGCCAGCAGCCTCCGGGACAGCGCGTATTTT
-,TRBV10-3,TRBD1,TRBJ1-2,13,CATVADRGTGYTF,TGTGCCACCGTCGCGGACAGGGGCACTGGCTACACCTTC
-,TRBV6-5,TRBD2,TRBJ2-5,15,CASSLTSGAPETQYF,TGTGCCAGCAGTTTGACTAGCGGAGCACCTGAGACCCAGTACTTC
-,TRBV19,-,TRBJ1-2,14,CASSGQGYMGGYTF,TGTGCCAGTAGCGGCCAGGGTTACATGGGTGGCTACACCTTC
-,TRBV11-2,TRBD2,TRBJ2-7,15,CASSQGLAGAYEQYF,TGTGCCAGCAGCCAAGGACTAGCGGGAGCCTACGAGCAGTACTTC
-,TRBV29-1,TRBD1,TRBJ1-1,12,CSVVTGEVEAFF,TGCAGCGTTGTTACAGGGGAAGTTGAAGCTTTCTTT
-,TRBV7-2,TRBD2,TRBJ2-7,15,CASSWTSGSSYEQYF,TGTGCCAGCAGCTGGACTAGCGGGAGCTCCTACGAGCAGTACTTC
-,TRBV29-1,TRBD1,TRBJ1-1,15,CSVASNRGMNTEAFF,TGCAGCGTTGCCTCAAACAGGGGGATGAACACTGAAGCTTTCTTT
-,TRBV19,-,TRBJ1-1,15,CASRDRDNTDTEAFF,TGTGCCAGTAGAGATCGGGACAATACGGACACTGAAGCTTTCTTT
-,TRBV6-1,-,TRBJ2-6,17,CASSEVRVTSGANVLTF,TGTGCCAGCAGTGAAGTCAGGGTCACCTCTGGGGCCAACGTCCTGACTTTC
-,TRBV5-1,TRBD1,TRBJ1-2,15,CASSSRTGRNYGYTF,TGCGCCAGCAGCTCCAGGACAGGGAGAAACTATGGCTACACCTTC
-,TRBV28,TRBD1,TRBJ1-1,14,CASTRTGTNTEAFF,TGTGCCAGCACCCGGACAGGGACCAACACTGAAGCTTTCTTT
-,TRBV20-1,-,TRBJ1-1,11,CSARSDWEAFF,TGCAGTGCCCGCTCGGACTGGGAAGCTTTCTTT
-,TRBV29-1,-,TRBJ1-3,12,CSAVQGANTIYF,TGCAGCGCCGTACAGGGCGCAAACACCATATATTTT
many,TRBV4-1,-,TRBJ1-2,14,CASSQPTGVYGYTF,TGCGCCAGCAGCCAGCCCACGGGAGTCTATGGCTACACCTTC
-,TRBV29-1,-,TRBJ2-5,11,CSGRDEETQYF,TGCAGCGGGAGGGACGAAGAGACCCAGTACTTC
-,TRBV5-1,-,TRBJ1-1,15,CASSPESYWNTEAFF,TGCGCCAGCAGCCCGGAGAGCTATTGGAACACTGAAGCTTTCTTT
-,TRBV28,TRBD1,TRBJ2-3,16,CASSRGTGWFTDTQYF,TGTGCCAGCAGTAGGGGGACAGGGTGGTTCACAGATACGCAGTATTTT
-,TRBV29-1,-,TRBJ2-1,11,CSVSPGNEQFF,TGCAGCGTTTCCCCGGGGAATGAGCAGTTCTTC
-,TRBV7-8,-,TRBJ2-2,15,CASSLRQGQAGELFF,TGTGCCAGCAGCTTACGGCAGGGTCAAGCCGGGGAGCTGTTTTTT
few,TRBV7-8,TRBD2,TRBJ2-1,16,CASSLARGREGNEQFF,TGTGCCAGCAGCTTAGCGAGGGGGCGGGAGGGCAATGAGCAGTTCTTC
-,TRBV30,-,TRBJ2-7,13,CASGVGGSYEQYF,TGTGCCTCGGGGGTGGGCGGCTCCTACGAGCAGTACTTC
-,TRBV6-5,-,TRBJ2-5,15,CASSYSGRGLETQYF,TGTGCCAGCAGTTACTCGGGAAGGGGACTAGAGACCCAGTACTTC
-,TRBV9,-,TRBJ2-3,14,CASSVVPQGDTQYF,TGTGCCAGCAGCGTAGTACCCCAGGGGGATACGCAGTATTTT
-,TRBV30,-,TRBJ2-7,13,CAWSLRGAGEQYF,TGTGCCTGGAGTTTAAGGGGTGCGGGAGAGCAGTACTTC
-,TRBV4-1,TRBD1,TRBJ2-5,15,CASSQEPRGQETQYF,TGCGCCAGCAGCCAAGAACCCAGGGGGCAAGAGACCCAGTACTTC
-,TRBV29-1,TRBD1,TRBJ2-7,14,CSVDSGTGSYEQYF,TGCAGCGTTGACTCCGGGACAGGGTCTTACGAGCAGTACTTC
-,TRBV29-1,-,TRBJ2-7,13,CSVAIADTYEQYF,TGCAGCGTTGCTATAGCGGATACCTACGAGCAGTACTTC
-,TRBV4-2,TRBD1,TRBJ1-4,13,CASSGTANEKLFF,TGTGCCAGCTCCGGGACAGCTAATGAAAAACTGTTTTTT
-,TRBV29-1,-,TRBJ2-3,16,CSVEDLWSGYTDTQYF,TGCAGCGTTGAAGATCTTTGGAGCGGATACACAGATACGCAGTATTTT
-,TRBV5-6,-,TRBJ1-1,14,CASSLAGTWAEAFF,TGTGCCAGCAGCTTGGCAGGGACATGGGCTGAAGCTTTCTTT
-,TRBV28,-,TRBJ2-5,15,CASRTQRQIQETQYF,TGTGCCAGCAGAACCCAACGACAGATTCAAGAGACCCAGTACTTC
-,TRBV12-5,-,TRBJ2-7,13,CASGEPGDYEQYF,TGTGCTAGTGGGGAGCCGGGGGACTACGAGCAGTACTTC
-,TRBV10-2,-,TRBJ2-7,14,CASRKGAGSYEQYF,TGCGCCAGCAGAAAGGGGGCGGGATCCTACGAGCAGTACTTC
-,TRBV30,TRBD2,TRBJ2-1,15,CAWTLGTSGHNEQFF,TGTGCCTGGACCTTAGGGACTAGCGGACACAATGAGCAGTTCTTC
-,TRBV5-6,-,TRBJ2-7,15,CASSLESYTDYEQYF,TGTGCCAGCAGCTTGGAATCTTACACCGACTACGAGCAGTACTTC
-,TRBV19,-,TRBJ2-2,14,CASSINRNTGELFF,TGTGCCAGTAGTATAAATAGAAACACCGGGGAGCTGTTTTTT
-,TRBV7-9,-,TRBJ1-1,11,CANRENTEAFF,TGTGCCAACCGGGAGAACACTGAAGCTTTCTTT
-,TRBV5-4,TRBD1,TRBJ1-1,16,CASSSQTGGADTEAFF,TGTGCCAGCAGCTCCCAAACAGGGGGCGCCGACACTGAAGCTTTCTTT